This T cell receptor (beta chain) was documented in a study of T cells in Graves' hyperthyroidism and ophthalmopathy. General study findings and limits: In blood, most of the thyroid clonotypes expanded above 0.001 were also present.

As regards this clonotype: Its specificity is not known.

TCR beta CDR3 region amplification was performed from RNA transcripts. Initially, a first-round RT-PCR of the TCR CDR3 employed the HTBI primer set. A single record per CDR3 protein comes from TCRdb applying MiXCR to the multiplex PCR reads. The repertoire holds about 290,000 distinct CDR3 sequences, approximately 13% seen once, with 7% to 9% in the top ten. The TCR comes from a woman aged 40 to 50 with Graves' hyperthyroidism. The sequencing input was blood.

CDR3 in DNA: TGCAGTGCTAGGGAGGGACTAGCGGGAGGGATCACAGATACGCAGTATTTT. Its protein is CSAREGLAGGITDTQYF. The chain joins TRBV20-1 to TRBJ2-3; 16 nucleotides line up with TRBD2. After removal of 3 bases from V and 2 bases from J, the junction contained 5 bases not matched to a gene. The V gene's germline CDR1 is DFQATT and CDR2 SNEGSKA (reference sequence). The CDR3 extends over 17 amino acids.